These 18 T cell receptor beta chains originate from one sample sequenced in a study of blood T cell repertoires in COVID-19. Method: immunoSEQ multiplex PCR; TCRdb's copy keeps in-frame clones and lacks some. This sample has under 300,000 clones, with approximately 86% found just once. Material: PBMCs or T cells enriched from blood (not recorded which). Receptors originate from a woman aged 25 to 45 who had recovered from COVID-19.

The rearrangement links TRBV18 to TRBJ1-6; D is unclear. V lost 4 bases to trimming and J lost 8 bases, with 9 bases between them. This CDR3 is built from 13 residues. Germline CDR1 KGHSH, CDR2 LQKENI. In DNA, the CDR3 is TGTGCCAGCTCACGAACAGTAGATTCACCCCTCCACTTT. Translation gives CASSRTVDSPLHF.

This rearrangement joins TRBV28 to TRBJ2-3; the match to TRBD2 covers 11 bases. J gave up 0 bases and V 6 bases, and 8 bases lay outside the gene matches. The CDR3 length is 17 residues. CDR1 is MDHEN, CDR2 SYDVKM, per germline. The CDR3 DNA reads TGTGCCAGCAGGTTAGCGGGAGGGCCCATTAGCACAGATACGCAGTATTTT. Protein: CASRLAGGPISTDTQYF. Variable domain in full (rest from reference TRBV28 and TRBJ2-3): DVKVTQSSRYLVKRTGEKVFLECVQDMDHENMFWYRQDPGLGLRLIYFSYDVKMKEKGDIPEGYSVSREKKERFSLILESASTNQTSMYLCASRLAGGPISTDTQYFGPGTRLTVL.

CDR3 sequence reads: CASSLVGAVYNEQFF. The CDR3 bases are TGTGCCAGCAGCTTAGTTGGGGCAGTCTACAATGAGCAGTTCTTC. V gene TRBV7-9 combines with J gene TRBJ2-1; D possibly corresponds to TRBD1 (5 bases). Between the trimmed V and J ends, which lost 1 base and 3 bases, there was a span of 10 bases. The CDR3 covers 15 residues. Looked up from germline, CDR1 is SEHNR and CDR2 is FQNEAQ (reference sequence).

The V call is TRBV5-1, the J call TRBJ1-2, with TRBD1 identical over 8 bases. Trimming took 2 bases from V and 1 from J; bases not matched to a gene: 4. CDR3 length: 15 amino acids. CDR1 and CDR2 from the germline V gene are SGHRS and YFSETQ. CDR3 in DNA: TGCGCCAGCAGCTTTCAGACAGGGGTTAACTATGGCTACACCTTC. It encodes CASSFQTGVNYGYTF.

In its sample, this clone was seen once. The V call is TRBV5-1, the J call TRBJ2-1; the match to TRBD2 covers 8 bases. CDR1 and CDR2 (germline): SGHRS, YFSETQ. This CDR3 has 15 amino acids. Trimming cost V 3 bases and J 9 bases; bases outside gene matches: 11. CDR3 DNA sequence: TGCGCCAGCAGCTGGGACCCCGGGACTAGTACTGAGCAGTTCTTC. It translates to CASSWDPGTSTEQFF. The entire variable domain, with the rest obtained from reference TRBV5-1 and TRBJ2-1, is as follows: KAGVTQTPRYLIKTRGQQVTLSCSPISGHRSVSWYQQTPGQGLQFLFEYFSETQRNKGNFPGRFSGRQFSNSRSEMNVSTLELGDSALYLCASSWDPGTSTEQFFGPGTRLTVL.

This chain links TRBV24-1 with TRBJ1-2; 9 bases are shared with TRBD1. Germline trimming cut 4 bases from V and 6 bases from J; bases unmatched to any gene: 11. The CDR3 runs to 16 residues. Per germline, CDR1 KGHDR and CDR2 SFDVKD. CDR3 coding DNA: TGTGCCACCAGTGAGCCCGGGACAGGGAGTTACAATGGCTACACCTTC. Translating gives CATSEPGTGSYNGYTF.

The chain has TRBV2 and TRBJ1-1; weak D call: TRBD1 (6 bases). V dropped 7 bases and J dropped 3 bases, with 18 bases sitting between them. Germline V gene sequence: CDR1 SNHLY, CDR2 FYNNEI. CDR3 size: 15 residues. CDR3 residues: CASILPDRYDTEAFF. The CDR3 bases are TGTGCCAGCATCTTACCTGACAGGTACGACACTGAAGCTTTCTTT.

The rearrangement joins TRBV11-2 to TRBJ2-3, with 7 bases aligning to TRBD1. With V trimmed by 5 bases and J by 4 bases, 3 bases remained unmatched. This CDR3 region has 13 residues. CDR1 and CDR2 (germline): SGHAT, FQNNGV. The CDR3 bases are TGTGCCAGCAGCCGCCAGGGGGCAGATACGCAGTATTTT. This gives the protein CASSRQGADTQYF. Full variable domain (missing parts from reference TRBV11-2 and TRBJ2-3): EAGVAQSPRYKIIEKRQSVAFWCNPISGHATLYWYQQILGQGPKLLIQFQNNGVVDDSQLPKDRFSAERLKGVDSTLKIQPAKLEDSAVYLCASSRQGADTQYFGPGTRLTVL.

This clone was seen a handful of times. The V and J genes are TRBV5-6 and TRBJ1-1, with a possible D match to TRBD1 (6 bases). This CDR3 spans 16 amino acids. Germline CDR1 and CDR2: SGHDT and YYEEEE. V lost 3 bases and J 11 bases, leaving 26 bases between the germline ends. Here the CDR3 reads CASSYRGVTGSLGAFF. Written as DNA, the CDR3 is TGTGCCAGCAGCTACCGAGGGGTGACAGGATCTTTAGGGGCTTTCTTT.

This chain links TRBV18 with TRBJ1-3; TRBD1 might be the D (6 bases). The CDR3 length is 13 residues. CDR1 is KGHSH, CDR2 LQKENI, per germline. V lost 5 bases and J 1 base, leaving 6 bases between the germline ends. CDR3 coding DNA: TGTGCCAGCTCAACAGGGTCTGGAAACACCATATATTTT. Residues: CASSTGSGNTIYF.

The chain recombines TRBV3-1 (or the pseudogene TRBV3-2) with TRBJ1-1; D possibly corresponds to TRBD1 (5 bases). Germline loops: CDR1 LGHDT, CDR2 YNNKEL (reference sequence). The CDR3 is 15 residues long. The V end was cut by 2 bases, the J end by 3 bases, with 13 bases between. This chain's CDR3 is CASSQFRKGHTEAFF. The CDR3 nucleotides are TGTGCCAGCAGCCAATTCCGCAAGGGGCACACTGAAGCTTTCTTT.

This chain joins TRBV27 and TRBJ2-7; 8 bases map to TRBD1. From germline, CDR1 is MNHEY and CDR2 SMNVEV (reference sequence). CDR3 size: 15 residues. With 6 bases clipped from V and 2 bases from J, the junction kept 9 bases outside the gene matches. The CDR3 reads CASRPQGAGTYEQYF. DNA for the CDR3: TGTGCCAGCAGACCCCAGGGGGCAGGGACCTACGAGCAGTACTTC.

The rearrangement uses TRBV19 and TRBJ1-2, with 7 bases identical to TRBD1. After removal of 4 bases from V and 3 bases from J, the junction contained 11 bases not matched to a gene. Germline V gives CDR1 LNHDA, CDR2 SQIVND (reference sequence). CDR3 length: 16 residues. The CDR3 bases are TGTGCCAGTAGTACCGAAATGGACAGGCTAGACTATGGCTACACCTTC. This gives the protein CASSTEMDRLDYGYTF.

The chain is built from TRBV5-4 and TRBJ1-2, with D unclear. V lost 0 bases and J lost 4, with 13 bases in between. Germline V lookup: CDR1 SGHNT, CDR2 YYREEE (reference sequence). This CDR3 is built from 15 residues. CDR3 loop: CASSLAGFIGYGYTF. In DNA, the CDR3 is TGTGCCAGCAGCTTGGCGGGGTTTATAGGCTATGGCTACACCTTC.

V and J are TRBV6-5 and TRBJ2-5; TRBD2 matches at 11 bases. This CDR3 is 16 amino acids long. The germline V gene has CDR1 MNHEY and CDR2 SVGAGI. V dropped 0 bases and J dropped 1; count of bases not matched to a gene: 1. The CDR3 nucleotides are TGTGCCAGCAGTTACTCCGGGACTAGCGGCCAAGAGACCCAGTACTTC. Amino acids: CASSYSGTSGQETQYF.

The gene calls are TRBV29-1 and TRBJ2-6; the D gene is possibly TRBD1 (6 bases). The germline V gene encodes CDR1 SQVTM and CDR2 ANQGSEA. Trimming left V 5 bases short and J 0 bases short, with 17 bases between. The CDR3 loop spans 17 amino acids. CDR3: CSVPDRTSLSGANVLTF. CDR3 sequence (DNA): TGCAGCGTTCCAGACAGGACCTCTCTCTCTGGGGCCAACGTCCTGACTTTC.

This rearrangement joins TRBV5-5 to TRBJ1-1; D perhaps matches TRBD1 (6 bases). The V end lost 4 bases, the J end lost 8 bases, and 21 bases lay between the germline ends. CDR3 length equals 15 residues. Germline CDR1 SGHKS, CDR2 YYEKEE (reference sequence). CDR3 bases: TGTGCCAGCAGCATGACATACAGGGTTCTTCCCGAAGCTTTCTTT. Its protein is CASSMTYRVLPEAFF.

The chain carries TRBV30 and TRBJ1-2; a weak D match, TRBD1 (5 bases). There are 14 residues in the CDR3. Between the trimmed V and J ends, which lost 4 bases and 5 bases, there was a span of 17 bases. CDR1 and CDR2 (germline): GTSNPN, SVGIG (reference sequence). CDR3 sequence reads: CAWMMGQLGYGYTF. The CDR3 DNA is TGTGCCTGGATGATGGGGCAGCTTGGATATGGCTACACCTTC. Using reference TRBV30 and TRBJ1-2 for the parts outside the CDR3, the full variable domain is SQTIHQWPATLVQPVGSPLSLECTVEGTSNPNLYWYRQAAGRGLQLLFYSVGIGQISSEVPQNLSASRPQDRQFILSSKKLLLSDSGFYLCAWMMGQLGYGYTFGSGTRLTVV.